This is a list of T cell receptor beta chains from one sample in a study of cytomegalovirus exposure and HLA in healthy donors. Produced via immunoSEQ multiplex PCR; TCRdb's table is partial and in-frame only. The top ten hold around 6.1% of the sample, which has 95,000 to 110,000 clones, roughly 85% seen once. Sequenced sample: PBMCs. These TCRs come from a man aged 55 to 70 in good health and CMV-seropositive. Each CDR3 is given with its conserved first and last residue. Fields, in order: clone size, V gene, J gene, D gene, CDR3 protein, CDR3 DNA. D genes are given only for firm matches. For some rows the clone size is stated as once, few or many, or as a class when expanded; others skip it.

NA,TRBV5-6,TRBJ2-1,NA,CASSVGPSSYNEQFF,TGTGCCAGCAGCGTGGGCCCGAGCTCCTACAATGAGCAGTTCTTC
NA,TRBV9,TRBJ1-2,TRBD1,CASSVRPGTEFSNYGYTF,TGTGCCAGCAGCGTCCGCCCCGGGACAGAGTTTTCTAACTATGGCTACACCTTC
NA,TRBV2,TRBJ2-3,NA,CASTYSGGRDTQYF,TGTGCCAGCACCTACTCCGGGGGGCGCGATACGCAGTATTTT
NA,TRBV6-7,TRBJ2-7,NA,CASSLNRQAHEQYF,TGTGCCAGCAGTCTTAATAGACAGGCCCACGAGCAGTACTTC
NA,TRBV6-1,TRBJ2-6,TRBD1,CASSGTGVNPGANVLTF,TGTGCCAGCAGTGGGACAGGGGTAAACCCTGGGGCCAACGTCCTGACTTTC
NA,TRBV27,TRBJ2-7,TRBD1,CASSFSTGTGGPYEQYF,TGTGCCAGCAGTTTTTCCACCGGGACAGGGGGCCCCTACGAGCAGTACTTC
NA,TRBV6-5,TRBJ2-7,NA,CASSYSRQDPYEQYF,TGTGCCAGCAGTTATTCCCGACAGGATCCCTACGAGCAGTACTTC
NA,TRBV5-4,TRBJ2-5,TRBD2,CASSLGIAGAGYQETQYF,TGTGCCAGCAGCTTGGGGATAGCGGGGGCCGGGTACCAAGAGACCCAGTACTTC
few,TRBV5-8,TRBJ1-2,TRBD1,CASSLGDRGSRGYTF,TGTGCCAGCAGCTTGGGGGACAGGGGTTCGCGGGGCTACACCTTC
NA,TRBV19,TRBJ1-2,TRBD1,CASSTAGQGGGYTF,TGTGCCAGTAGTACCGCGGGACAGGGCGGTGGCTACACCTTC
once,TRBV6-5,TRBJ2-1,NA,CASSYRDAGHNEQFF,TGTGCCAGCAGTTACCGGGATGCGGGGCACAATGAGCAGTTCTTC
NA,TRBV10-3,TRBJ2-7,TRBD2,CAISESKGAGVGDEQYF,TGTGCCATCAGTGAGTCTAAAGGAGCGGGGGTGGGAGACGAGCAGTACTTC
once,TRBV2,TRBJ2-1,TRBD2,CASTQTSAAPQFF,TGTGCCAGCACCCAAACTAGCGCAGCACCGCAGTTCTTC
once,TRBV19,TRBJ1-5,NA,CASNVQGTDQPQHF,TGTGCCAGTAACGTACAGGGAACTGATCAGCCCCAGCATTTT
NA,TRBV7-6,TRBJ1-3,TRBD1,CASSPLGGQGSGNTIYF,TGTGCCAGCAGCCCGTTGGGGGGACAGGGGAGCGGAAACACCATATATTTT
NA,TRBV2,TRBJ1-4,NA,CASSAQGRSEKLFF,TGTGCCAGCAGTGCTCAGGGTAGGAGTGAAAAACTGTTTTTT
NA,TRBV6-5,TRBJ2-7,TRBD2,CASSYSSSGGTYEQYF,TGTGCCAGCAGTTACTCTTCTAGCGGGGGGACCTACGAGCAGTACTTC
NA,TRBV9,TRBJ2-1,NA,CASSVGQINEQFF,TGTGCCAGCAGCGTAGGACAGATCAATGAGCAGTTCTTC
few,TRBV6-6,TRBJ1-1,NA,CASSRPSSGETEAFF,TGTGCCAGCAGCCGACCGTCATCCGGGGAGACTGAAGCTTTCTTT
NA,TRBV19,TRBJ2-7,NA,CASSRGLSYEQYF,TGTGCCAGTAGTAGGGGACTCAGCTACGAGCAGTACTTC
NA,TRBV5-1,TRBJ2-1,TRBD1,CASSFTGGPLNEQFF,TGCGCCAGCAGCTTTACAGGGGGCCCCTTAAATGAGCAGTTCTTC
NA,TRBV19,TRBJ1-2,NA,CASSTRGTRGVGYTF,TGTGCCAGTAGTACCCGTGGCACGCGGGGGGTAGGCTACACCTTC
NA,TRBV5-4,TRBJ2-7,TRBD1,CASSPPSGTGHPIEQYF,TGTGCCAGCAGCCCTCCATCCGGGACAGGTCACCCCATCGAGCAGTACTTC
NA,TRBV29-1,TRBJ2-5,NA,CSVDQGRVAETQYF,TGCAGCGTTGATCAGGGGAGGGTAGCAGAGACCCAGTACTTC
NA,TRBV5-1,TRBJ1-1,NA,CASSLGQTNMNTEAFF,TGCGCCAGCAGCTTAGGACAGACTAACATGAACACTGAAGCTTTCTTT
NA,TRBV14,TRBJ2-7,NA,CASGGRGSRYEQYF,TGTGCCAGCGGCGGCCGGGGATCAAGGTACGAGCAGTACTTC
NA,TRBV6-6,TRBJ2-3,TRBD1,CASSLRTGATDTQYF,TGTGCCAGCAGCCTCCGGACAGGGGCCACAGATACGCAGTATTTT
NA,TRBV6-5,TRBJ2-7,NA,CASSYSRAYYEQYF,TGTGCCAGCAGTTACTCGAGGGCCTACTACGAGCAGTACTTC
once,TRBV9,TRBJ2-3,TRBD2,CASSGTSGGERTQYF,TGTGCCAGCAGCGGGACTAGCGGGGGAGAGCGAACGCAGTATTTT
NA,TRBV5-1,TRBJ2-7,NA,CASAGQRAEQYF,TGCGCCAGCGCGGGACAGAGAGCAGAGCAGTACTTC
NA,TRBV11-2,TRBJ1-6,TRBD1,CASSLRTGSSSPLHF,TGTGCCAGCAGCTTAAGGACAGGTTCAAGTTCACCCCTCCACTTT
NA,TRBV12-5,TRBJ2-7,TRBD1,CASGLGQGYSYEQYF,TGTGCTAGTGGTTTAGGACAGGGATACTCCTACGAGCAGTACTTC
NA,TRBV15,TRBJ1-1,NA,CATSHLDTEAFF,TGTGCCACCAGCCACCTAGACACTGAAGCTTTCTTT
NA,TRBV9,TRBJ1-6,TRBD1,CASSVEGQGAANSPLHF,TGTGCCAGCAGCGTAGAGGGACAGGGGGCTGCGAATTCACCCCTCCACTTT
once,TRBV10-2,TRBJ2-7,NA,CASSDLQGFVDEQYF,TGCGCCAGCAGTGATCTACAGGGTTTCGTCGACGAGCAGTACTTC
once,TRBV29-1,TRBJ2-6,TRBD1,CSVKGTGYSGANVLTF,TGCAGCGTGAAGGGGACAGGGTACTCTGGGGCCAACGTCCTGACTTTC
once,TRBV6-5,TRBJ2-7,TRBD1,CASSSGTGKKEQYF,TGTGCCAGCAGCTCCGGGACAGGTAAAAAGGAGCAGTACTTC
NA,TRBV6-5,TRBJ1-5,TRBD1,CVSRFNRGSQPQHF,TGTGTCAGCAGATTCAACAGGGGGAGTCAGCCCCAGCATTTT
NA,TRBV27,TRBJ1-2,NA,CASSYSGAGGYTF,TGTGCCAGCAGCTACAGCGGGGCTGGCGGCTACACCTTC
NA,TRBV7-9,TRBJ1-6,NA,CASSLNGNNSPLHF,TGTGCCAGCAGCTTAAACGGGAACAATTCACCCCTCCACTTT